This is a list of T cell receptor beta chains from one sample in a study of identical twins. TCRdb re-analysed the 5' RACE reads in MiXCR, keeping a single row per CDR3 protein. The sample shows about 890,000 distinct CDR3 sequences, roughly an eighth of them seen only once. The sample was also reused in another study, on yellow fever vaccine responses in identical twins.

The sequenced sample was PBMCs. The source is a woman younger than 30 in good health. Each CDR3 is given with its conserved first and last residue. The D gene is left open where the match is weak. Clone size is not always given. Where it is, it says once, few, many or a class for expanded clones.

TGTGCCAGCAGGGCCACTAGGGCCGGGGAGCTGTTTTTT | CASRATRAGELFF | TRBJ2-2 | few | TRBV12-3/TRBV12-4 | -
TGTGCCAGCAGCCCTGGACACAGCACAGATACGCAGTATTTT | CASSPGHSTDTQYF | TRBJ2-3 | many | TRBV28 | -
TGCAGCGTTATCGGGAGGTTGTACCAAGAGACCCAGTACTTC | CSVIGRLYQETQYF | TRBJ2-5 | many | TRBV29-1 | TRBD2
TGCAGTGCTAGGGCCCCCTTGAGCGGGGGCCTGTATACGCAGTATTTT | CSARAPLSGGLYTQYF | TRBJ2-3 | - | TRBV20-1 | TRBD2
TGCGCCAGCAGCCAAGCGGTAGTCGGAGATACGCAGTATTTT | CASSQAVVGDTQYF | TRBJ2-3 | few | TRBV4-1 | -
TGTGCCAGCAGCCACCCTTCGGCAGCCAACTATGGCTACACCTTC | CASSHPSAANYGYTF | TRBJ1-2 | many | TRBV5-6 | -
TGTGCCAGCGGGTATCGGGACAGAAGTAACTATGGCTACACCTTC | CASGYRDRSNYGYTF | TRBJ1-2 | - | TRBV9 | TRBD1
TGCAGTGCTAGAGGGGGCTTCACAGATACGCAGTATTTT | CSARGGFTDTQYF | TRBJ2-3 | - | TRBV20-1 | -
TGTGCCAGCAGCAAGAAAAGGGTCCTAGCGGGACCCAATGAGCAGTTCTTC | CASSKKRVLAGPNEQFF | TRBJ2-1 | few | TRBV5-4 | TRBD2
TGCAGCGTTGAGAATGAGGAACTGAACACTGAAGCTTTCTTT | CSVENEELNTEAFF | TRBJ1-1 | many | TRBV29-1 | -
TGTGCCAGCGGGGCGGGAAGACAAGAGACCCAGTACTTC | CASGAGRQETQYF | TRBJ2-5 | - | TRBV2 | -
TGTGCCAGTATGGAGGGACCGGGACTAGCGAAGCAGTTCTTC | CASMEGPGLAKQFF | TRBJ2-1 | - | TRBV19 | TRBD2
TGTGCCACCAGCAGACTAGCACCCGGGGAGCTGTTTTTT | CATSRLAPGELFF | TRBJ2-2 | - | TRBV15 | -
TGCGCCAGCAGCCAAGATCTGGAATGGGGGAAAGATACGCAGTATTTT | CASSQDLEWGKDTQYF | TRBJ2-3 | - | TRBV4-1 | -
TGTGCCAGCAGCGTCCAACTCCTTAGCGGGGGCCGATCGTACCAAGAGACCCAGTACTTC | CASSVQLLSGGRSYQETQYF | TRBJ2-5 | few | TRBV9 | TRBD2
TGTGCCAGCAGTCCCTTTCAGTTAGCGGGAGTGTCCAACAATGAGCAGTTCTTC | CASSPFQLAGVSNNEQFF | TRBJ2-1 | many | TRBV7-6 | TRBD2
TGCGCCAGCAGCCAGCATACAGGGGACTATGGCTACACCTTC | CASSQHTGDYGYTF | TRBJ1-2 | - | TRBV4-1 | TRBD1
TGCGCCAGCAGTGAGAGACTAGCGGGAGTGCAAGGTATGGGGTGGTGGGACTACGAGCAGTACTTC | CASSERLAGVQGMGWWDYEQYF | TRBJ2-7 | - | TRBV10-2 | TRBD2
TGTGCCAGCAGTCGGACAGGGGTAGTGTACGAGCAGTACTTC | CASSRTGVVYEQYF | TRBJ2-7 | - | TRBV5-5 | TRBD1
TGTGCCAGCAGCCAAACTACTGTGGACTCAGAGCAGTTCTTC | CASSQTTVDSEQFF | TRBJ2-1 | few | TRBV4-2 | -
TGTGCCAGCACCGGGCCTCCCATTAATGAGCAGTTCTTC | CASTGPPINEQFF | TRBJ2-1 | few | TRBV12-3/TRBV12-4 | -
TGTGCCAGCAGTGATAAGTCCTACGAGCAGTACTTC | CASSDKSYEQYF | TRBJ2-7 | few | TRBV6-1 | -
TGTGCCAGCAGCGGTTGGTGGGCAGGGGGGACTGAAGCTTTCTTT | CASSGWWAGGTEAFF | TRBJ1-1 | - | TRBV6-2/TRBV6-3 | TRBD1
TGTGCCAGCAGCTTAGTATCGAGCGGGGGGGCCGTAAAGCAGTTCTTC | CASSLVSSGGAVKQFF | TRBJ2-1 | few | TRBV7-6 | TRBD2
TGCAGTGCTAGGGCTTTGGGGGAAAAACTGTTTTTT | CSARALGEKLFF | TRBJ1-4 | few | TRBV20-1 | -
TGCGCCAGCAGCTTGCGTGCAATAGCGGGGGGCGATGAGCAGTTCTTC | CASSLRAIAGGDEQFF | TRBJ2-1 | - | TRBV5-1 | TRBD2
TGTGCCATCTGTTTTCGCCTAACCTTTGACAGGGCAATCTACAATGAGCAGTTCTTC | CAICFRLTFDRAIYNEQFF | TRBJ2-1 | - | TRBV2 | TRBD1
TGTGCCAGCAGCCAAGCTTGGGGGCTAAGCACAGATACGCAGTATTTT | CASSQAWGLSTDTQYF | TRBJ2-3 | few | TRBV3-1 | -
TGCAGTGCTAGTTGGGGGGGAGGTCAGCCCCAGCATTTT | CSASWGGGQPQHF | TRBJ1-5 | few | TRBV20-1 | -
TGCAGTGCTAGAGAGCAGAACACCGGGGAGCTGTTTTTT | CSAREQNTGELFF | TRBJ2-2 | - | TRBV20-1 | -
TGTGCCAGCAGTGAAGCGCGAGGGGGACTTGAGCAGTTCTTC | CASSEARGGLEQFF | TRBJ2-1 | few | TRBV2 | -
TGTGCCAGCAGCCGGAGAACTAGCCCCCAAGAGACCCAGTACTTC | CASSRRTSPQETQYF | TRBJ2-5 | - | TRBV11-3 | -
TGTGCCAGCAGCTTAGTTCCGGGACAGGGAGGCAACACCGGGGAGCTGTTTTTT | CASSLVPGQGGNTGELFF | TRBJ2-2 | - | TRBV11-1 | TRBD1
TGTGCCACCTCCGGGTCCTACGCGAACACCGGGGAGCTGTTTTTT | CATSGSYANTGELFF | TRBJ2-2 | - | TRBV10-3 | -
TGTGCCAGCAGCCAGACAGGCGGTGGCAGCGGGGAGCTGTTTTTT | CASSQTGGGSGELFF | TRBJ2-2 | many | TRBV3-1 | -
TGCAGTGCCGCTCGGGGGGATCAGCCCCAGCATTTT | CSAARGDQPQHF | TRBJ1-5 | - | TRBV20-1 | -
TGTGCCAGCAGTTTCCGACCCGGAGACAGTGGGGAGTTCTTC | CASSFRPGDSGEFF | TRBJ2-1 | few | TRBV12-3/TRBV12-4 | -
TGTGCCAGCAGTTACGGGTGGCCGAACACTGAAGCTTTCTTT | CASSYGWPNTEAFF | TRBJ1-1 | few | TRBV6-5 | -
TGTGCCAGCAGCTTCAGCGGTGGTGTCTACAATGAGCAGTTCTTC | CASSFSGGVYNEQFF | TRBJ2-1 | - | TRBV7-6 | -
TGCAGCGTGGAGGACCGGGACACATATGGCTACACCTTC | CSVEDRDTYGYTF | TRBJ1-2 | few | TRBV29-1 | -
TGCGCCAGCAGCGCTGATCCCTCCTACGAGCAGTACTTC | CASSADPSYEQYF | TRBJ2-7 | few | TRBV5-1 | -
TGCAGTGCTAGAAATAGCGGGAGCACAGATACGCAGTATTTT | CSARNSGSTDTQYF | TRBJ2-3 | - | TRBV20-1 | TRBD2